This T cell receptor beta chain was found in a study of T cells in tuberculosis. The CDR3 spans 15 residues. From germline, CDR1 is SEHNR and CDR2 FQNEAQ (reference sequence). V gave up 5 bases and J gave up 8 bases; unmatched junction bases: 12. Only in-frame clones appear in the TCRdb table, and some are missing; sequencing was by immunoSEQ multiplex PCR. Found here are roughly 28,000 clones, nearly 90% of them singletons; the top ten hold roughly 6.1%. V is TRBV7-9 and J is TRBJ1-2; 9 bases line up with TRBD1. Sequences were obtained from PBMCs. This receptor was identified in a donor aged 10-35 years with latent tuberculosis or without tuberculosis infection. CDR3 amino acids: CASSPGTGRQGGYTF. In DNA, the CDR3 is TGTGCCAGCAGCCCCGGGACAGGGAGACAGGGGGGCTACACCTTC.